The next 21 T cell receptor beta chains were all read from a single sample in a study of blood T cell repertoires in COVID-19. Some clones are missing from TCRdb's copy, which holds only in-frame ones; the method was immunoSEQ multiplex PCR. The data contain 300,000 or so clones, around 90% of them seen just once; the ten biggest clones take up approximately 6%. Sequencing was carried out using PBMCs or T cells enriched from blood (not recorded which). The receptor set was obtained from a woman aged 25 to 39 who had recovered from COVID-19.

The sample holds a few counts of this clone. This rearrangement joins TRBV25-1 to TRBJ1-1; D is uncertain. CDR3 length: 14 residues. Germline CDR1 reads MGHDK; CDR2 reads SYGVNS. Trimming took off 3 bases at V and 11 bases at J, with 19 bases between the two ends. The CDR3 reads CASSEGPSTRDAFF. DNA of the CDR3: TGTGCCAGCAGTGAGGGTCCCTCGACCCGGGATGCTTTCTTT.

The chain is built from TRBV29-1 and TRBJ1-1; the D gene is possibly TRBD1 (6 bases). Trimming shortened V by 5 bases and J by 1 base, and 20 bases separated the two germline ends. The length of the CDR3 is 16 residues. The germline gives CDR1 SQVTM, CDR2 ANQGSEA. CDR3 region: CSVNIRDTVANTEAFF. DNA for the CDR3: TGCAGCGTTAACATCCGGGACACCGTCGCGAACACTGAAGCTTTCTTT.

The DNA of the CDR3 is TGCGCCAGCAGCCCCCTTAGGCCAGGGGGCCCGAACACTGAAGCTTTCTTT. Translation: CASSPLRPGGPNTEAFF. The V gene is TRBV5-1, the J gene TRBJ1-1, with 8 bases identical to TRBD1. The V segment lost 4 bases and the J segment 1 base; nucleotides outside the gene matches: 12. In germline, CDR1 is SGHRS, CDR2 YFSETQ. This CDR3 is built from 17 residues.

V and J are TRBV19 and TRBJ1-1; D ambiguous. CDR3 size: 13 residues. Germline-derived CDR1 and CDR2 are LNHDA and SQIVND (reference sequence). V lost 3 bases, J lost 9 bases, and 14 bases lay in between. In nucleotides, the CDR3 is TGTGCCAGTAGTATGGCCCTCCCACCCCAAGCTTTCTTT. This sequence encodes CASSMALPPQAFF.

In regard to this clone: The sample has other DNA sequences that encode this CDR3 too. V is TRBV3-1 (or the pseudogene TRBV3-2) and J is TRBJ2-3; D ambiguous. CDR3 length: 12 amino acids. Trimming pared 2 bases from V and 3 bases from J, leaving 3 bases between. Germline-derived CDR1 and CDR2 are LGHDT and YNNKEL (reference sequence). The CDR3 DNA reads TGTGCCAGCAGCCAACATACAGATACGCAGTATTTT. Its protein product is CASSQHTDTQYF.

The chain employs TRBV2 and TRBJ1-1, with D possibly matching TRBD1 (6 bases). Germline loops: CDR1 SNHLY, CDR2 FYNNEI. The CDR3 is 14 amino acids. V lost 8 bases and J lost 1, with 14 bases in between. The CDR3 nucleotides are TGTGCCAGCGAGGACAGAAACTCGAACACTGAAGCTTTCTTT. Translating it yields CASEDRNSNTEAFF. Drawing the rest from reference TRBV2 and TRBJ1-1, the complete variable domain is EPEVTQTPSHQVTQMGQEVILRCVPISNHLYFYWYRQILGQKVEFLVSFYNNEISEKSEIFDDQFSVERPDGSNFTLKIRSTKLEDSAMYFCASEDRNSNTEAFFGQGTRLTVV.

The gene calls are TRBV5-4 and TRBJ1-4; 7 bases match TRBD1. Trimming cost V 0 bases and J 8 bases; bases outside gene matches: 7. The CDR3 loop spans 15 amino acids. CDR1 and CDR2 from the germline V gene are SGHNT and YYREEE (reference sequence). CDR3 bases: TGTGCCAGCAGCTTGGGACAGGGCCCGACCGAAAAACTGTTTTTT. This encodes CASSLGQGPTEKLFF.

The chain joins TRBV30 to TRBJ1-2, with 9 bases aligning to TRBD1. Germline-derived CDR1 and CDR2 are GTSNPN and SVGIG (reference sequence). This CDR3 is built from 14 residues. Trimming removed 8 bases from V and 2 bases from J; junction bases left unmatched: 9. The CDR3 sequence: CAPHMDRGNYGYTF. CDR3 in DNA: TGTGCCCCACATATGGACAGGGGAAACTATGGCTACACCTTC.

This clone turned up a few times. CDR3 nucleotide sequence: TGTGCCTGCCCCCGGGACAGCCTTAATGAAAAACTGTTTTTT. It is translated as CACPRDSLNEKLFF. The chain is built from TRBV30 and TRBJ1-4; TRBD1 matches at 7 bases. The V and J ends lost 6 bases and 4 bases, in that order; junction bases with no gene match: 8. The germline gives CDR1 GTSNPN, CDR2 SVGIG (reference sequence). The CDR3 runs to 14 residues.

This chain joins TRBV9 and TRBJ1-1, with 7 nucleotides matching TRBD1. Trimming removed 1 base from V and 3 bases from J; junction bases left unmatched: 3. This CDR3 is 14 amino acids long. CDR1 is SGDLS, CDR2 YYNGEE, per germline. CDR3 in DNA: TGTGCCAGCAGCGTAAGGGGGCCGGACACTGAAGCTTTCTTT. Translation: CASSVRGPDTEAFF.

V and J are TRBV6-5 and TRBJ1-2; perhaps TRBD1 as D (5 bases). V was shortened by 6 bases and J by 4 bases, with 15 bases between the two germline ends. Looked up from germline, CDR1 is MNHEY and CDR2 is SVGAGI. This CDR3 region has 14 residues. The CDR3 protein is CASSGHPVGYGYTF. The CDR3 DNA sequence: TGTGCCAGCAGCGGACATCCCGTTGGCTATGGCTACACCTTC.

The V gene is TRBV30, the J gene TRBJ2-2; TRBD2 might be the D (5 bases). V lost 4 bases to trimming and J lost 3 bases, with 12 bases between them. Germline values: CDR1 GTSNPN, CDR2 SVGIG (reference sequence). The CDR3 consists of 14 residues. The chain's CDR3 is CAWNGELDTGELFF. In nucleotides, the CDR3 is TGTGCCTGGAACGGGGAATTGGACACCGGGGAGCTGTTTTTT.

V is TRBV9 and J is TRBJ2-3, with TRBD1 as a possible D gene (5 bases). Between the trimmed V and J ends, which lost 0 bases and 6 bases, there was a span of 11 bases. Looked up from germline, CDR1 is SGDLS and CDR2 is YYNGEE. This CDR3 spans 14 amino acids. CDR3 DNA sequence: TGTGCCAGCAGCGTAGTTCAGGGCGCTGATACGCAGTATTTT. Translated, it gives CASSVVQGADTQYF.

The V call is TRBV3-1 (or the pseudogene TRBV3-2), the J call TRBJ1-5; D is unresolved. The CDR3 runs 13 residues. V lost 4 bases, J lost 4 bases, and 8 bases lay in between. Germline loops: CDR1 LGHDT, CDR2 YNNKEL (reference sequence). The CDR3 DNA reads TGTGCCAGCAGCCCATCTAGGAATCAGCCCCAGCATTTT. This gives the protein CASSPSRNQPQHF.

CDR3 nucleotide sequence: TGTGCCAGCACCCTAGGGGGGGGGAGCTCCTACAATGAGCAGTTCTTC. Amino acids: CASTLGGGSSYNEQFF. V gene TRBV5-4 combines with J gene TRBJ2-1; D perhaps matches TRBD2 (7 bases). The germline V gene has CDR1 SGHNT and CDR2 YYREEE (reference sequence). Deletions cut 6 bases from V and 0 bases from J, with 16 bases between. The CDR3 runs to 16 residues.

The chain uses TRBV18 and TRBJ1-1, with 7 bases aligning to TRBD1. Trimming took 3 bases from V and 13 from J; bases not matched to a gene: 11. CDR3 length equals 13 residues. Germline CDR1 KGHSH, CDR2 LQKENI. The DNA of the CDR3 is TGTGCCAGCTCACCCGGACAGGCTACGGTCGTTTTCTTT. Its translation is CASSPGQATVVFF.

The chain employs TRBV3-1 (or the pseudogene TRBV3-2) and TRBJ1-1; maybe TRBD1 (5 bases). Germline assignment: CDR1 LGHDT and CDR2 YNNKEL (reference sequence). Trimming shortened V by 2 bases and J by 4 bases, and 11 bases separated the two germline ends. This CDR3 region has 14 residues. CDR3 residues: CASSQRGSGTEAFF. In DNA, the CDR3 is TGTGCCAGCAGCCAAAGGGGTTCGGGCACTGAAGCTTTCTTT.

The rearrangement links TRBV2 to TRBJ2-5, with 9 bases identical to TRBD2. This CDR3 has 14 residues. With 6 bases clipped from V and 4 bases from J, the junction kept 6 bases outside the gene matches. Germline CDR1 SNHLY, CDR2 FYNNEI. The CDR3: CASRPGTSRETQYF. The CDR3 coding sequence is TGTGCCAGCAGACCAGGGACTAGCAGAGAGACCCAGTACTTC. The entire variable domain, with the rest obtained from reference TRBV2 and TRBJ2-5, is as follows: EPEVTQTPSHQVTQMGQEVILRCVPISNHLYFYWYRQILGQKVEFLVSFYNNEISEKSEIFDDQFSVERPDGSNFTLKIRSTKLEDSAMYFCASRPGTSRETQYFGPGTRLLVL.

This clone was picked up one time. The chain's CDR3 is CASSQRLAGESYNEQFF. The CDR3 DNA reads as TGTGCCAGCAGCCAGAGACTAGCGGGGGAATCCTACAATGAGCAGTTCTTC. The V call is TRBV4-2, the J call TRBJ2-1; 12 bases map to TRBD2. The germline V gene has CDR1 LGHNA and CDR2 YNFKEQ. Germline trimming cut 3 bases from V and 1 base from J; bases unmatched to any gene: 4. The CDR3 runs to 17 residues.

This chain uses TRBV11-3 with TRBJ2-3; TRBD1 matches 9 bases. The length of the CDR3 is 18 residues. The germline gives CDR1 SGHNT, CDR2 YENEEA. V gave up 5 bases and J gave up 5 bases; unmatched junction bases: 17. The CDR3 DNA reads as TGTGCCAGCAGCAGGTCCCGGGACAGGGTAAATCGTGGAGATACGCAGTATTTT. Translated, it gives CASSRSRDRVNRGDTQYF.

The V call is TRBV3-1 (or the pseudogene TRBV3-2), the J call TRBJ1-1; TRBD1 matches 7 bases. Germline assignment: CDR1 LGHDT and CDR2 YNNKEL (reference sequence). J was trimmed by 4 bases and V by 1 base; bases with no gene match: 3. The CDR3 is made up of 14 amino acids. For the CDR3, the DNA is TGTGCCAGCAGCCAAGCAGGGGGGAGCACTGAAGCTTTCTTT. This translates into CASSQAGGSTEAFF.